This T cell receptor (beta chain) was obtained from a study of cytomegalovirus exposure and HLA in healthy donors (dated by TCRdb to 2015 to 2018). A note on the overall study: In an earlier analysis of some 550 of the donors, 276 Gb of sequence data and 90 million to 120 million unique TCR beta sequences from 180 million or so T cells were reported. Roughly 290 gigabases of sequencing data and 75 million to 85 million unique TCR sequences made up an early release that covered nearly 650 HLA-typed donors. Of the approximately 400 genotyped donors, approximately 83% fell in the genetic ancestry cluster associated with self-reported Caucasian donors. The aim of the study was to test whether cataloging public T cell receptors could identify signatures of past pathogen exposure. The study used immunosequencing to profile the T cell repertoires of approximately 640 subjects and linked those repertoires to cytomegalovirus serostatus. Besides the first cohort of about 730 subjects, a separate validation cohort made up of over a hundred different subjects was used. The study combined high-throughput TCR immunosequencing, statistical association of individual TCRs with disease status, and machine learning to predict cytomegalovirus infection status. To study patterns of TCR occurrence, a later analysis re-analyzed previously published TCR beta repertoires from hundreds of donors and added high-resolution HLA genotyping. In the later analysis, no new phenotypic data were used to find candidate immune exposures; instead, reliance was placed on TCR beta sequences and their occurrence across donors. To decide whether each TCR beta V gene segment behaved as functional or pseudogenic, an earlier analysis of some 540 of the donors relied on high-throughput TCR beta sequencing. Donor age, sex, ethnicity and CMV serostatus were compiled alongside the repertoire data. Genome-wide SNP genotypes for about 60% of the 666 donors were used in a later genetic analysis, which treated that subset as a discovery cohort. All discovery cohort repertoires had been generated on a single sequencing platform. Both class I and class II loci were covered by HLA typing, at four-digit resolution. The number of typed donors differed by locus: about 629-630 for A, B, C, DRB1 and DQB1; approximately 530 for DQA1; 606 for DPA1; and about 450 for DPB1. Several DR-DQ haplotypes were handled as single units for association and clustering because linkage in the cohort was strong. Among under 450 genotyped donors of the cohort, an average of roughly 240,000 unique TCR beta nucleotide sequences were sequenced per donor, around 20% of them non-productive. Results the study describes overall, beyond this receptor: A later analysis associated roughly 17,000 TCR beta sequences with specific HLA alleles at a false discovery rate of 0.05. The classifier was reported to diagnose cytomegalovirus status with high specificity and sensitivity in both the original and validation cohorts. In the study, 150 to 200 TCR beta chains were listed as associated with cytomegalovirus. Compared with equally common non-associated chains, HLA-associated TCR beta chains in a later analysis were more clonally expanded and had lower generation probabilities. In an earlier analysis of roughly 500 of the donors, most TCR beta V segments appeared in productive rearrangements about 87% or about 30% of the time, broadly matching IMGT annotations. CMV serostatus was the only immune exposure information available for the cohort. Correlated functional status among segregating V segments might be attributable to linkage disequilibrium, but an unknown experimental factor could not be ruled out. Strong co-occurrence of HLA alleles, especially DR and DQ, made assigning TCR associations to individual alleles difficult. A further reported finding was that TCR beta sequences accurately predicted the HLA-A and HLA-B alleles for most subjects in the first cohort. In a later genetic analysis, a missense DCLRE1C variant was associated with V-gene and J-gene trimming of TCR beta chains, and the association was replicated in an independent cohort. Most TCR sequences were seen in very few donors, while some public TCRs were found in many individuals. According to a later analysis, parvovirus B19, influenza, CMV and Epstein-Barr virus appeared linked to several top co-occurrence clusters. In a later genetic analysis, fewer N-insertions in productive TCRs were reported among donors in an Asian-associated ancestry cluster than the roughly 700-donor mean. The cohort was sequenced for TCR beta chains only, and without alpha or paired-chain data the features that could be detected were limited. Because HLA typing was missing for some donors at each locus, association tests included only the typed subset. Because the 87-base-pair reads could not distinguish some IMGT-functional V segments, including TRBV6-2 and TRBV6-3, those segments were excluded. A later analysis found that most CMV-associated TCR beta chains appeared HLA-restricted, with HLA associations seemingly driven largely by CMV exposure. According to the authors, the approach could potentially be generalized to other disease states and immunological phenotypes. A later analysis found that TCR association rates varied across HLA loci, with DRB1 alleles showing the most associated TCRs and HLA-C alleles the fewest. Because counts were too low, seventeen rarely observed V segments, including chromosome 9 orphons, were left out of the earlier analysis of a few hundred of the donors. A cluster of highly shared sequence variants was judged likely to be a technical artifact of the sequencing pipeline. The presence/absence analyses assumed that sequencing depth was roughly uniform across donors, and that assumption may not be true. Three of the identified cytomegalovirus-associated TCR beta chains were confirmed in vitro to be specific for cytomegalovirus antigens.

This clone occurred once. Which antigen it targets is not known. Base qualities are not at hand, and no much larger clone is one base apart. The CDR3, from cysteine to phenylalanine, totals 16 residues. Left in the record is the CDR3 DNA by itself, 48 bases read in frame from the first base. CDR1 and CDR2 were assigned from the germline V gene (reference sequence) as MNHNY and SVGAGI. Between the V and J ends, shortened by 0 bases and 3 bases respectively, the junction contains 14 bases. The protocol used for the library was the immunoSEQ multiplex PCR assay. For the multiplex PCR, a mixture combining 60 forward primers for TCR Vbeta segments and 13 reverse primers for TCR Jbeta segments was used. Amplification of the CDR3 region of rearranged TCR beta genes was performed with a multiplex PCR assay on genomic DNA. On the Illumina HiSeq System, the amplified TCR beta libraries were sequenced as 87-base-pair reads. The paper's processing steps were these. A later analysis counted about 80 million unique TCR beta chains across the approximately 700 repertoires, and 9.5 million to 11 million of these chains were shared by at least two donors. To remove PCR and sequencing errors, raw reads were error-corrected and collapsed into unique sequences using a nearest-neighbor algorithm that merged closely related sequences. V, D and J gene segments were assigned by aligning CDR3 sequences to IMGT reference sequences. For a sequence to be retained, a match of at least six nucleotides was required to both a V gene segment and a J gene segment. A rearrangement counted as productive if the CDR3 had no stop codons and remained in frame with V and J, and every other rearrangement counted as non-productive. Following IMGT convention, CDR3 was defined as the stretch from the second conserved V-encoded cysteine to the conserved J-encoded phenylalanine. In an earlier analysis of just under 600 of the donors, sequences lacking an unambiguous match to a single V gene segment were excluded. An earlier analysis of almost 600 of the donors classified V segments as functional when productive rearrangements were above 56.7% and as segregating when the standard deviation between donors was above 5%. A statistical classification framework was built to diagnose cytomegalovirus status from the catalog of TCR beta chain sequences. V and J gene assignment, in a later analysis, came from comparing TCR nucleotide sequences with IMGT/GENE-DB human TR gene sequences. A later analysis assigned CDR3 sequences and most-parsimonious VDJ recombination scenarios with the TCRdist pipeline. In a later analysis, every TCR beta chain was defined by the combination of its CDR3 amino acid sequence and its V-gene family, and reads without a unique V-gene family were dropped. As a way to deal with suspected cross-contamination and a sequencing artifact, a later analysis dropped 592 nucleotide sequences that were highly shared and had low generation probability. A later analysis calculated a clonal expansion index for each public chain from normalized within-repertoire ranks of inferred template counts. Generation probabilities in a later analysis came from a VDJ recombination model fitted to out-of-frame rearrangements, and those results were checked against IGoR. In a later analysis, TCR-TCR, TCR-HLA and TCR-CMV co-occurrence was scored with hypergeometric tests, and a repertoire-size bias correction was applied to TCR pairs. A later analysis estimated false discovery rates by permuting HLA or CMV assignments 20 times. In a later analysis, co-occurring TCRs were grouped using DBSCAN, with TCRdist sequence similarity added in when clustering inside HLA-allele-positive subsets. Repertoires with fewer than 30,000 or more than 120,000 public chains, plus five repertoires with anomalous nucleotide sharing, were excluded from co-occurrence clustering. TCRdb obtained this table from immuneACCESS and retained in-frame rearrangements with V and J assigned. These tables miss some clones; where compared with another copy, unresolved V genes account for less than half of the shortfall, and the remainder is unexplained. V and J calls and clone size come straight from that table; D and trimming were deduced from the DNA. The sample yields approximately 240,000 clones; about 89% were counted once. About 1% of the sample is held by the ten biggest clonotypes.

The cohort comprised fewer than 750 healthy bone marrow donors. At the time of sampling, all cohort members were nominally healthy, though unrecorded immune exposures were likely present. The donor tested CMV seronegative, placing the donor among the 350 to 400 seronegative members of the cohort. A peripheral blood sample was collected from each donor, and TCR beta sequencing was performed on peripheral blood mononuclear cells. Genomic DNA was extracted from the blood cell samples with the Qiagen DNeasy Blood Extraction Kit. The chain is encoded by TRBV6-6 joined to TRBJ1-1, with no reliable assignment of the D segment. The receptor was derived from a woman aged 18-30 years in good health and CMV-seronegative. The sequenced material came from PBMCs. Here the CDR3 is given as CASSYSRLDFDTEAFF. The nucleotides read TGTGCCAGCAGTTACTCAAGACTGGATTTCGACACTGAAGCTTTCTTT.